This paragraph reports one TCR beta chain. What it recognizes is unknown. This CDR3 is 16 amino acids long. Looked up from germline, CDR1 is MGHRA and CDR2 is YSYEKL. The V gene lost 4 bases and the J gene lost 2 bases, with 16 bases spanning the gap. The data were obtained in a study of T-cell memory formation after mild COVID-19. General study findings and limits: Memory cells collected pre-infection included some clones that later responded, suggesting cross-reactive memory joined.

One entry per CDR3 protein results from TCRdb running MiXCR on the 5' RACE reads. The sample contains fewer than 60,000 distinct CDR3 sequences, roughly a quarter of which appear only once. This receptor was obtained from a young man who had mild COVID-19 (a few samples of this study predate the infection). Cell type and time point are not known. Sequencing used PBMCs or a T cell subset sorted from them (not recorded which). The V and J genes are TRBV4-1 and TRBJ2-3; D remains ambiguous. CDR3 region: CASSREEQALTDTQYF. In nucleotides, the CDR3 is TGCGCCAGCAGCCGAGAGGAGCAGGCACTCACAGATACGCAGTATTTT.